The entry that follows covers one T cell receptor (beta chain) sequence. Its antigen is currently unknown. V was clipped by 4 bases and J by 4 bases, with 10 bases between them. CDR1 and CDR2 from the germline V gene are SGHAT and FQNNGV. This CDR3 has 13 amino acids. The treatment was: roughly 11-day PBMC culture with coronavirus spike peptide pools or control peptides (ViraFEST assay). Negative selection enriched CD4+ T cells from cultures at roughly 10 days. At the Johns Hopkins FTIC core, DNA taken from cultured CD4+ T cells was sequenced by way of the Oncomine TCR Beta short-read assay. The authors extracted genomic DNA from cultured CD4+ T cells. TCRdb re-called the PCR reads through MiXCR, storing one row per CDR3 protein. The sample carries more than 9,500 distinct CDR3 sequences, 30% recorded once. The data were taken from a study of vaccination and CD4 T cells after COVID-19. At the level of the study: Two of the convalescents were Hispanic, and the group consisted of six males and four females. Cellular stimulation was performed using overlapping spike peptides derived from SARS-CoV-2, HCoV-NL63, HCoV-OC43 and HCoV-229E.

Input material: cultured CD4+ T cells from blood. The receptor was isolated from a human donor with COVID-19. The chain joins TRBV11-2 to TRBJ1-1; D is possibly TRBD1 (6 bases). This chain's CDR3 is CASSSGGGTEAFF. Here the CDR3 DNA reads TGTGCCAGCAGCTCGGGGGGCGGCACTGAAGCTTTCTTT.